This T cell receptor beta chain was found in a study of Graves' ophthalmopathy and Graves' hyperthyroidism. Study results and caveats: Discriminating ophthalmopathy from stable hyperthyroidism, a 13-signature model attained a sensitivity of under 90% and a specificity of about 79%. Most expanded clonotypes from thyroid (those above 0.001 frequency) were also found in blood.

The authors amplified TCR beta CDR3 regions, and they did so from RNA transcripts for repertoire sequencing. First-round RT-PCR with HTBI primers preceded a second-round multiplex PCR. TCRdb re-analysed the multiplex PCR reads in MiXCR, keeping a single row per CDR3 protein. The sample lists approximately 700,000 distinct CDR3 sequences, about 41% seen once, with 3% to 3.5% in the top ten. The ends were cut back, 0 bases at V and 2 bases at J, with 20 bases in the middle. The CDR3 is 19 amino acids. Germline V lookup: CDR1 SQVTM, CDR2 ANQGSEA. This clonotype was counted at least ten times. The antigen is unknown. The PBMCs used were ones drawn from about 9.7 ml of fresh peripheral blood.

The sequenced material came from peripheral blood. The source is an adult man with Graves' ophthalmopathy. The rearrangement links TRBV29-1 to TRBJ2-6; D is uncertain. CDR3 sequence (DNA): TGCAGCGTTGAAGATTCGAATTGGTGGTCCCTTACTGGGGCCAACGTCCTGACTTTC. Its translation: CSVEDSNWWSLTGANVLTF.